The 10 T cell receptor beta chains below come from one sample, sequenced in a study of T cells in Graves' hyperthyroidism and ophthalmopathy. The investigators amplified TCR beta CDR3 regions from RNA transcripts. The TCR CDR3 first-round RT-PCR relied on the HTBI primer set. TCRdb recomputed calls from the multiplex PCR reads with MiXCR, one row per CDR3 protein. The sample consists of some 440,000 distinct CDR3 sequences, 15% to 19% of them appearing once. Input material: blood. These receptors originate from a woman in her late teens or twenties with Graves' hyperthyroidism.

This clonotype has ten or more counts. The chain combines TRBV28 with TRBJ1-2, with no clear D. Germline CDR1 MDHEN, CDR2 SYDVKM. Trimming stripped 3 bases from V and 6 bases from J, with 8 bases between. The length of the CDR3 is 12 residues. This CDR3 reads CASSFESHGYTF. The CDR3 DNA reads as TGTGCCAGCAGTTTCGAGAGTCATGGCTACACCTTC.

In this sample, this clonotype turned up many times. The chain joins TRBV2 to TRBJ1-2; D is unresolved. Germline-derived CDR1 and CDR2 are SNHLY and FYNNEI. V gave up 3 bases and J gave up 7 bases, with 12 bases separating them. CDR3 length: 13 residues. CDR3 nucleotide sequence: TGTGCCAGCAGTGAGTACCGTTTCGGTGGCTACACCTTC. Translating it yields CASSEYRFGGYTF.

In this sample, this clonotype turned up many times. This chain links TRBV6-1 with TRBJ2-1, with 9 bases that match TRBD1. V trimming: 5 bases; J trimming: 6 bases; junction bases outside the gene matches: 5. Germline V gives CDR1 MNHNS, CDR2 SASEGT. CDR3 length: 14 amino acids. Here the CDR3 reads CASSYGTGSNEQFF. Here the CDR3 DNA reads TGTGCCAGCAGTTACGGGACAGGGAGCAATGAGCAGTTCTTC.

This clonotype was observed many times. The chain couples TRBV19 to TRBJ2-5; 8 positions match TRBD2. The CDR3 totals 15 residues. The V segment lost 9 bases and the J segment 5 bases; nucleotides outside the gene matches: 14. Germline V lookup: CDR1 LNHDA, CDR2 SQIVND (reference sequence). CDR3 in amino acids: CASSRSGGVGETQYF. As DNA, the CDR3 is TGTGCCAGCAGTCGGTCGGGAGGGGTAGGGGAGACCCAGTACTTC.

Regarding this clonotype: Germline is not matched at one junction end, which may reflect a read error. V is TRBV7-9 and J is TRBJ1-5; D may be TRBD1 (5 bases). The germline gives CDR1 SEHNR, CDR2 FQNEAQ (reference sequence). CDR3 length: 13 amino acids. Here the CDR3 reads CASGLVGDQPQHF. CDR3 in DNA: TGTGCCAGCGGCTTAGTAGGGGATCAGCCCCAGCATTTT.

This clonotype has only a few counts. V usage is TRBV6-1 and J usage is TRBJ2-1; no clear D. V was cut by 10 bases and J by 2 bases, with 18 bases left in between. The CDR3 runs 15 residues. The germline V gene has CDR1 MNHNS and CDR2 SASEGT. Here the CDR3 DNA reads TGTGCCACCACCCGAGGCGGTGTTCCCTACAATGAGCAGTTCTTC. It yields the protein CATTRGGVPYNEQFF.

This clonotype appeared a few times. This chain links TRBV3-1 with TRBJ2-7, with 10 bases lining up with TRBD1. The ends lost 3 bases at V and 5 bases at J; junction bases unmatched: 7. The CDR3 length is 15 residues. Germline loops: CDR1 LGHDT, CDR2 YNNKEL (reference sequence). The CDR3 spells CASSQKGQGFNEQYF. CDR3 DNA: TGTGCCAGCAGCCAGAAGGGACAGGGGTTTAACGAGCAGTACTTC.

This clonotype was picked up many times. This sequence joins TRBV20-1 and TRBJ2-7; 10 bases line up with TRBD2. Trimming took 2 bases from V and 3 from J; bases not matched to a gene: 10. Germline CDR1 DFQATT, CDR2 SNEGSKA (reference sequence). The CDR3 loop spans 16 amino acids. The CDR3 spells CSARTWLAGEIYEQYF. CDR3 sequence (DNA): TGCAGTGCTAGAACATGGCTAGCGGGAGAAATCTACGAGCAGTACTTC.

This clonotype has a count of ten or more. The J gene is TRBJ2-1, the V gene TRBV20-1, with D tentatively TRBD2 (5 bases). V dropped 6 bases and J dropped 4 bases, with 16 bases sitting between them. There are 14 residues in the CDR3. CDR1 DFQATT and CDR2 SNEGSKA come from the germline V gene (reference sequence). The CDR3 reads CSARGLASYNEQFF. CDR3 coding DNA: TGCAGTGCCCGGGGTTTAGCGTCTTACAATGAGCAGTTCTTC.

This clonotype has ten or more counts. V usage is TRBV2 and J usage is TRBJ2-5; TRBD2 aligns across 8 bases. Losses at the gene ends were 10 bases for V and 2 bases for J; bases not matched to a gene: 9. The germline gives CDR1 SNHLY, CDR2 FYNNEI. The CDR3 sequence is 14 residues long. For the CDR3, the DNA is TGTGCCACGGCCGGGACTAGTACTCAAGAGACCCAGTACTTC. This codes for CATAGTSTQETQYF.